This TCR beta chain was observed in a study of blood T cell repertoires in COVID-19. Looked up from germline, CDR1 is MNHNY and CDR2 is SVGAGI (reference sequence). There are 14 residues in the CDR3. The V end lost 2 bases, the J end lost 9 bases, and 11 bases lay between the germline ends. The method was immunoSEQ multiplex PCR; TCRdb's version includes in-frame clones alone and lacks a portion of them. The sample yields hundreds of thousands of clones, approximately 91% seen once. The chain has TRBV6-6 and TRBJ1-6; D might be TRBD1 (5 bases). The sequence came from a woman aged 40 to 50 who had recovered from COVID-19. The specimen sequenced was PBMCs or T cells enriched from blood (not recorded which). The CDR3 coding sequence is TGTGCCAGCAGTTACCAGGGTATGGTTTCACCCCTCCACTTT. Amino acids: CASSYQGMVSPLHF.